A single sample gave rise to the 6 T cell receptor beta chains below, sequenced in a study of T cells in tuberculosis. The repertoire was sequenced with immunoSEQ multiplex PCR; TCRdb's copy has only in-frame clones and lacks some. The table records 25,000 to 35,000 clones, roughly 94% of them present only once. Sequences were obtained from PBMCs. These TCRs come from a donor aged 10-29 years with latent tuberculosis or without tuberculosis infection.

The chain combines TRBV6-5 with TRBJ2-1, with D perhaps TRBD1 (6 bases). This CDR3 is 14 amino acids long. Trimming took off 5 bases at V and 5 bases at J, with 13 bases between the two ends. CDR1 is MNHEY, CDR2 SVGAGI, per germline. The CDR3, as DNA: TGTGCCAGCAGTAGGGGATCAGGGGACAATGAGCAGTTCTTC. The encoded protein is CASSRGSGDNEQFF.

CDR3 amino acids: CASSLGKRLSYEQYF. In nucleotides, the CDR3 is TGTGCCAGCAGCCTAGGGAAGCGGTTATCCTACGAGCAGTACTTC. The rearrangement links TRBV4-2 to TRBJ2-7, with D tentatively TRBD2 (5 bases). The V end lost 4 bases, the J end lost 1 base, and 14 bases lay between the germline ends. This CDR3 is built from 15 residues. The germline CDR1 and CDR2 sequences are LGHNA and YNFKEQ.

This clone was detected only once. CDR3 sequence reads: CASSLRGRETQYF. CDR3 in DNA: TGTGCCAGCAGTTTGAGAGGGAGAGAGACCCAGTACTTC. The chain employs TRBV28 and TRBJ2-5; possible D gene TRBD2, 5 bases. Germline V CDR1 and CDR2: MDHEN, SYDVKM. The V and J ends lost 3 bases and 4 bases respectively, with 9 bases between them. The CDR3 covers 13 residues.

The genes are TRBV30 and TRBJ1-4; D is possibly TRBD1 (5 bases). The germline CDR1 and CDR2 sequences are GTSNPN and SVGIG (reference sequence). Trimming cost V 5 bases and J 2 bases, with 9 bases left between them. The CDR3 extends over 13 amino acids. CDR3 DNA sequence: TGTGCCTGGGCAGGGTCCACTAATGAAAAACTGTTTTTT. Amino acids: CAWAGSTNEKLFF.

This chain joins TRBV30 and TRBJ2-1; no reliable D call. Germline V lookup: CDR1 GTSNPN, CDR2 SVGIG (reference sequence). V was cut by 0 bases and J by 0 bases, with 6 bases left in between. This CDR3 has 14 residues. CDR3 protein: CAWSVRSSYNEQFF. CDR3 nucleotide sequence: TGTGCCTGGAGTGTGAGGAGCTCCTACAATGAGCAGTTCTTC. Based on the CDR3 plus reference TRBV30 and TRBJ2-1, the full variable domain is SQTIHQWPATLVQPVGSPLSLECTVEGTSNPNLYWYRQAAGRGLQLLFYSVGIGQISSEVPQNLSASRPQDRQFILSSKKLLLSDSGFYLCAWSVRSSYNEQFFGPGTRLTVL.

V and J are TRBV30 and TRBJ1-4; D is uncertain. V lost 0 bases and J lost 7, with 3 bases in between. The CDR3 length is 11 residues. Germline V CDR1 and CDR2: GTSNPN, SVGIG (reference sequence). The CDR3 loop is CAWSVAEKLFF. CDR3 nucleotides: TGTGCCTGGAGTGTAGCTGAAAAACTGTTTTTT.